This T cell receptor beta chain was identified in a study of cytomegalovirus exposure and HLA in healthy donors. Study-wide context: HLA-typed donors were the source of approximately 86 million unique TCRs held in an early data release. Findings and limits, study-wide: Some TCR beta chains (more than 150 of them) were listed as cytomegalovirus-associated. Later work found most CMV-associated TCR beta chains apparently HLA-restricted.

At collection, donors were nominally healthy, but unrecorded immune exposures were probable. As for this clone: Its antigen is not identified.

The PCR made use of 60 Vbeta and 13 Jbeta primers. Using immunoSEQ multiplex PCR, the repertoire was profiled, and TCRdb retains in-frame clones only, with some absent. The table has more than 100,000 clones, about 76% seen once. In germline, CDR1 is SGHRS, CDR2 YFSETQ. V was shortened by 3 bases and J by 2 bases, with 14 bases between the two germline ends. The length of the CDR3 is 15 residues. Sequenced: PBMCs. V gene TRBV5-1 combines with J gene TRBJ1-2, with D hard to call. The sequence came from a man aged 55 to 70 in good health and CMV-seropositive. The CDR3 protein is CASSSRGGTNYGYTF. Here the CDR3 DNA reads TGCGCCAGCAGCTCCCGGGGAGGAACAAACTATGGCTACACCTTC.